A selection of T cell receptor beta chains follows, all from one sample in a study of beta chain features in type 1 diabetes. The data were produced by immunoSEQ multiplex PCR, yet TCRdb's version contains in-frame clones alone and is incomplete. The sample carries 200,000 to 300,000 clones, 11% to 15% recorded once. The material sequenced was naive CD4+ T cells from blood. The receptors shown here come from a woman aged 40 to 50 in good health. The conserved cysteine and the conserved F or W are not part of the CDR3 here. Not all rows give a size; the values are once, few, many and, for expanded clones, a class.

abundance	v_gene	j_gene	CDR3aa
few	TRBV25-1	TRBJ2-7	ASSESGQIYEQY
many	TRBV11-2	TRBJ2-4	ASSPRQGWGIQY
-	TRBV5-1	TRBJ2-3	ASSPSRGVSTDTQY
-	TRBV5-6	TRBJ1-5	ASSHNRDRGNQPQH
-	TRBV19	TRBJ1-5	ASSPGGSNQPQH
-	TRBV4-3	TRBJ2-2	ASSQDRMIGGLNTGELF
many	TRBV7-2	TRBJ2-7	ASSLGQPTREQY
-	TRBV9	TRBJ1-1	ASSTGGASSTEAF
few	TRBV5-1	TRBJ1-1	ASSLRDMNTEAF
-	TRBV12-5	TRBJ1-1	ASGEQGLYTEAF
-	TRBV6-1	TRBJ1-6	ASSALERGSSPLH
-	TRBV27	TRBJ2-5	ASSLGGTDQY
-	TRBV5-4	TRBJ2-7	ASSPRDSSYEQY
few	TRBV27	TRBJ1-5	ASSTGNQPQH
-	TRBV19	TRBJ2-7	ASSPDSRPVYEQY
few	TRBV2	TRBJ2-1	ASSILGLASDEQF
-	TRBV7-2	TRBJ2-3	ASSTRLAGEGTQY
-	TRBV7-2	TRBJ1-3	ASSLGAPGGNTIY
many	TRBV19	TRBJ2-5	ATTLVLAPRETQY
few	TRBV19	TRBJ2-7	ASSMLSGQGAYEQY
-	TRBV5-1	TRBJ2-5	ASSWTGLAGQTQY
-	TRBV21-1	TRBJ2-6	ASSPSSGANVLT
-	TRBV6-4	TRBJ1-1	ASRQGVNTEAF
-	TRBV4-3	TRBJ2-6	ASSQDTGTGANVLT
-	TRBV4-3	TRBJ2-7	ASSQGGGYEQY
-	TRBV7-2	TRBJ2-7	ASSLVLAGGNEQY
few	TRBV7-2	TRBJ1-2	ASSFGGNYGYT
few	TRBV6-5	TRBJ2-5	ASSYDGLQTQY
many	TRBV7-2	TRBJ2-4	ASRPGTGGWNIQY
-	TRBV5-6	TRBJ2-5	ASSLAGTSIETQY
few	TRBV2	TRBJ1-2	ASRVRDYGYT
-	TRBV6-6	TRBJ1-2	ASSPSRQAGYT
once	TRBV19	TRBJ2-3	ASSPGQGIDTQY
few	TRBV7-2	TRBJ2-5	ASSLVAQETQY
-	TRBV7-8	TRBJ1-3	ASSQEPPGQAHAFAIY
-	TRBV5-1	TRBJ2-2	ASSPSGTRSTGELF
-	TRBV6-6	TRBJ2-2	ASSYGGRVRTGELF
few	TRBV18	TRBJ2-5	ASSPSTGVQETQY